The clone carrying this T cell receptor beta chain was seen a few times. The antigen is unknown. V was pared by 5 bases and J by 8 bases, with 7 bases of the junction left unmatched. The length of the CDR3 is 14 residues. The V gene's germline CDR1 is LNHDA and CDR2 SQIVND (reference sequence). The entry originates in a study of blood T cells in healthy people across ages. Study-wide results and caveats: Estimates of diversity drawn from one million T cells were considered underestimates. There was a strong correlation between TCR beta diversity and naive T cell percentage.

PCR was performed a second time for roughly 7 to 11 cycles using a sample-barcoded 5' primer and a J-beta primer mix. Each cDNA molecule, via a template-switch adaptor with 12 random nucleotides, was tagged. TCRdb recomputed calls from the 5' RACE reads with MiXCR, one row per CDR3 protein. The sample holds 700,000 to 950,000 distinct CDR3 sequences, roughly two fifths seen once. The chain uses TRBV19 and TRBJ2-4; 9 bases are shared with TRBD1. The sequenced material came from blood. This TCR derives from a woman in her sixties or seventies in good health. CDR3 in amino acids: CASSFGQGRDIQYF. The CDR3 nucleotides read TGTGCCAGTAGTTTCGGACAGGGGAGGGACATTCAGTACTTC.